A selection of T cell receptor beta chains follows, all from one sample in a study of T cell responses to AZD1222 COVID-19 vaccine. Method: immunoSEQ multiplex PCR; TCRdb's copy keeps in-frame clones and lacks some. This sample has approximately 110,000 clones, with around 92% found just once. Sequencing was performed on peripheral blood, taken on day 0 of AZD1222 vaccination. These receptors were collected from an adult in good health. Each CDR3 is given with its conserved first and last residue. The D gene is left open where the match is weak. Only some rows state a clone size, as once, few, many or a class for expanded clones.

v_call	clone_size	d_call	j_call	cdr3_aa	cdr3_nt
TRBV28	NA	NA	TRBJ1-1	CASILQRPRTEAFF	TGTGCCAGCATCTTACAGAGGCCGAGGACTGAAGCTTTCTTT
TRBV12-3/TRBV12-4	once	NA	TRBJ1-2	CASSLSRDGYTF	TGTGCCAGCAGTTTAAGTAGGGATGGCTACACCTTC
TRBV3-1/TRBV3-2	NA	NA	TRBJ2-2	CASSHLRAGELFF	TGTGCCAGCAGCCACCTAAGGGCCGGGGAGCTGTTTTTT
TRBV5-6	NA	TRBD1	TRBJ2-7	CASSLRQGTYEQYF	TGTGCCAGCAGCTTAAGACAGGGGACCTACGAGCAGTACTTC
TRBV2	NA	TRBD2	TRBJ2-3	CATETSGGTDTQYF	TGTGCCACCGAGACTAGCGGGGGCACAGATACGCAGTATTTT
TRBV30	NA	TRBD2	TRBJ2-2	CAWSGTSGITGELFF	TGTGCCTGGAGTGGGACTAGCGGGATTACCGGGGAGCTGTTTTTT
TRBV19	NA	TRBD2	TRBJ2-1	CASSTRDGGSLSEQFF	TGTGCCAGTAGTACCAGGGACGGCGGGAGTCTATCTGAGCAGTTCTTC
TRBV6-5	NA	NA	TRBJ2-7	CASRPSRSSHEQYF	TGTGCCAGCAGACCTTCTAGAAGTAGCCACGAGCAGTACTTC
TRBV6-5	NA	NA	TRBJ1-4	CASTINWASEKLFF	TGTGCCTCAACTATAAACTGGGCTAGTGAAAAACTGTTTTTT
TRBV4-2	NA	NA	TRBJ1-2	CASSPDIRGSYGYTF	TGTGCCAGCAGCCCAGACATACGTGGGTCCTATGGCTACACCTTC
TRBV10-1	NA	NA	TRBJ2-7	CASSVPSEEGKILGKSHEQYF	TGCGCCAGCAGTGTCCCCTCGGAGGAGGGGAAAATCCTAGGAAAATCCCACGAGCAGTACTTC
TRBV1	NA	NA	TRBJ1-6	CTSSQDNQENVSPLHF	TGCACCAGCAGCCAAGATAATCAGGAAAATGTTTCACCCCTCCACTTT
TRBV7-8	NA	NA	TRBJ1-5	CASSSTGNSNQPQHF	TGTGCCAGCAGCTCAACAGGAAATAGCAATCAGCCCCAGCATTTT
TRBV6-5	NA	NA	TRBJ1-2	CASTSGGYGYTF	TGTGCCAGCACCTCCGGGGGTTATGGCTACACCTTC
TRBV3-1/TRBV3-2	NA	NA	TRBJ2-5	CASSQSSASQYF	TGTGCCAGCAGCCAATCTTCCGCGTCCCAGTACTTC
TRBV20-1	NA	NA	TRBJ1-2	CSASLGGGYGYTF	TGCAGTGCTAGTCTTGGGGGAGGCTATGGCTACACCTTC
TRBV7-9	NA	NA	TRBJ2-7	CASSLVGYEQYF	TGTGCCAGCAGCTTAGTAGGGTACGAGCAGTACTTC
TRBV28	few	NA	TRBJ1-1	CASQSVGLNTEAFF	TGTGCCAGCCAAAGTGTGGGTTTGAACACTGAAGCTTTCTTT
TRBV5-1	NA	NA	TRBJ2-1	CASSGLASSYNEQFF	TGCGCCAGCAGCGGGCTAGCGTCTTCCTACAATGAGCAGTTCTTC
TRBV9	NA	TRBD2	TRBJ2-3	CASSVGLAGGGTDTQYF	TGTGCCAGCAGCGTCGGGCTAGCGGGAGGAGGCACAGATACGCAGTATTTT
TRBV4-2	NA	NA	TRBJ1-6	CASSPSGLQNSPLHF	TGTGCCAGCAGCCCTTCGGGTTTACAAAATTCACCCCTCCACTTT
TRBV24-1	once	TRBD1	TRBJ1-5	CATSDPGGRGQHF	TGTGCCACCAGTGACCCAGGGGGACGGGGACAGCATTTT
TRBV25-1	NA	NA	TRBJ2-2	CASSERGFGELFF	TGTGCCAGCAGTGAACGTGGGTTCGGGGAGCTGTTTTTT
TRBV7-3	NA	NA	TRBJ2-5	CASSQRMRETQYF	TGTGCCAGCAGCCAACGCATGAGGGAGACCCAGTACTTC
TRBV5-1	NA	TRBD1	TRBJ1-1	CASSFGTDFLEAFF	TGCGCCAGCAGCTTCGGGACAGACTTTCTTGAAGCTTTCTTT
TRBV2	NA	NA	TRBJ1-5	CAGSTGGQPQHF	TGTGCCGGATCGACAGGCGGTCAGCCCCAGCATTTT
TRBV3-1/TRBV3-2	NA	NA	TRBJ1-2	CASSQGGYGYTF	TGTGCCAGCAGCCAAGGGGGCTATGGCTACACCTTC
TRBV28	NA	NA	TRBJ1-5	CASSSRPGRGNQPQHF	TGTGCCAGCAGTTCACGGCCCGGGCGAGGCAATCAGCCCCAGCATTTT
TRBV7-3	NA	NA	TRBJ1-1	CASSLGTAGSTEAFF	TGTGCCAGCAGCTTAGGAACCGCCGGGAGCACTGAAGCTTTCTTT
TRBV12-3/TRBV12-4	NA	NA	TRBJ1-2	CASKPDKLYGYTF	TGTGCCAGCAAACCTGACAAGCTGTATGGCTACACCTTC
TRBV5-1	NA	NA	TRBJ1-6	CASSSNGQPNSPLHF	TGCGCCAGCAGCTCGAACGGACAGCCAAATTCACCCCTCCACTTT
TRBV25-1	NA	TRBD1	TRBJ1-4	CASSEYRSGTGVGKLFF	TGTGCCAGCAGTGAATATCGTTCCGGGACAGGGGTTGGAAAACTGTTTTTT
TRBV6-5	NA	TRBD1	TRBJ2-2	CASGGTGRTGELFF	TGTGCCAGCGGCGGGACAGGACGCACCGGGGAGCTGTTTTTT
TRBV7-9	NA	TRBD1	TRBJ1-2	CASSRTGSGYTF	TGTGCCAGCAGTCGGACAGGGAGTGGCTACACCTTC
TRBV30	NA	NA	TRBJ2-2	CAWSMGQTGELFF	TGTGCCTGGAGTATGGGGCAGACCGGGGAGCTGTTTTTT
TRBV5-1	NA	TRBD1	TRBJ2-5	CASSLVGTAQETQYF	TGCGCCAGCAGCTTGGTCGGGACAGCACAAGAGACCCAGTACTTC
TRBV11-3	NA	TRBD1	TRBJ2-1	CASSLGTGGNEQFF	TGTGCCAGCAGCTTAGGGACAGGGGGGAATGAGCAGTTCTTC
TRBV29-1	NA	NA	TRBJ2-2	CSANQGGFNTGELFF	TGCAGCGCCAATCAAGGGGGGTTCAACACCGGGGAGCTGTTTTTT
TRBV28	NA	NA	TRBJ1-1	CASRTRAEAFF	TGTGCCAGCCGGACGAGAGCTGAAGCTTTCTTT
TRBV4-1	NA	TRBD2	TRBJ2-2	CASSYRGLAGGNTGELFF	TGCGCCAGCAGCTACAGGGGACTAGCGGGGGGTAACACCGGGGAGCTGTTTTTT
TRBV6-5	NA	NA	TRBJ1-3	CASSPLRSGNTIYF	TGTGCCAGCAGTCCGCTACGATCTGGAAACACCATATATTTT
TRBV28	NA	TRBD1	TRBJ2-7	CASGQGAYEQYF	TGTGCCAGTGGTCAGGGGGCCTACGAGCAGTACTTC
TRBV6-6	NA	NA	TRBJ2-6	CASRSGANVLTF	TGTGCCAGCAGGTCGGGGGCCAACGTCCTGACTTTC
TRBV11-2	once	TRBD2	TRBJ2-1	CASSLDGRAVEQFF	TGTGCCAGCAGCTTAGACGGGAGGGCCGTAGAGCAGTTCTTC
TRBV27	NA	NA	TRBJ1-1	CASSRPDLNTEAFF	TGTGCCAGCAGCAGGCCAGACCTGAACACTGAAGCTTTCTTT
TRBV2	NA	NA	TRBJ1-5	CASSQTGPNQPQHF	TGTGCCAGCAGTCAGACAGGCCCCAATCAGCCCCAGCATTTT
TRBV15	NA	NA	TRBJ2-1	CATSRDPGGLNEQFF	TGTGCCACCAGCAGAGATCCCGGGGGTCTGAATGAGCAGTTCTTC
TRBV27	NA	NA	TRBJ2-2	CASSLGDRAGELFF	TGTGCCAGCAGTTTGGGGGATAGGGCCGGGGAGCTGTTTTTT
TRBV21-1	NA	NA	TRBJ2-7	CASSKGLGGTGGTREDF	TGTGCCAGCAGCAAAGGGTTAGGTGGGACAGGGGGGACCCGTGAGGACTTC
TRBV12-3/TRBV12-4	NA	NA	TRBJ1-3	CAKTGISGNTIYF	TGTGCCAAAACCGGTATCTCTGGAAACACCATATATTTT
TRBV6-5	NA	NA	TRBJ1-5	CASSYSRGGSNQPQHF	TGTGCCAGCAGTTACTCGCGAGGGGGTAGCAATCAGCCCCAGCATTTT